The clone carrying this TCR beta chain was observed many times. Its antigen is unidentified. This sample stems from a study of T cell repertoires in cytomegalovirus infection. TCRdb passed the reads through MiXCR, listing each CDR3 protein once. The sample lists 200,000 to 300,000 distinct CDR3 sequences; 9% to 15% were seen once. Overall study findings and caveats: HLA-C-restricted TCR beta clonotypes specific for CMV led the ex vivo response.

CDR1 is SGHTA and CDR2 is FQGNSA in the germline V gene. There are 13 residues in the CDR3. Trimming took off 5 bases at V and 3 bases at J, with 8 bases between the two ends. The sequencing sample was made of PBMCs. This clonotype originated in a human donor in good health (CMV status not recorded). Some clones in this sample may be carry-over from other donors' samples. The J gene is TRBJ1-5, the V gene TRBV7-2; D remains ambiguous. The CDR3, as DNA: TGTGCCAGCAGCGAAAACTTCAATCAGCCCCAGCATTTT. Amino acid sequence: CASSENFNQPQHF.